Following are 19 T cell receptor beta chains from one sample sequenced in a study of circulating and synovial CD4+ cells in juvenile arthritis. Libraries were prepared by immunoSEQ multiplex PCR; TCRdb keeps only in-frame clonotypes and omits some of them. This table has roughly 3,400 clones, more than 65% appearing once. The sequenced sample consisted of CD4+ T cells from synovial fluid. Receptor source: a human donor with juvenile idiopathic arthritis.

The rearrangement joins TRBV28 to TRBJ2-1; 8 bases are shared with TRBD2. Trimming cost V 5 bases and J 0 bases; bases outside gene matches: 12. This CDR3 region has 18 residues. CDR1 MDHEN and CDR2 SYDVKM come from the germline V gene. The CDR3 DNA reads TGTGCCAGCAGTGGGGGTAGCGGGGCCCTAAGCTCCTACAATGAGCAGTTCTTC. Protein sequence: CASSGGSGALSSYNEQFF.

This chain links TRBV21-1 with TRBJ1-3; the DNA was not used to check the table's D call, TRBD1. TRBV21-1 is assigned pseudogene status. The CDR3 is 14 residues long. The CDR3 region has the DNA TGTGCCAGCACGCAGGGACAGGGCCCAGCCACCATATATTTT. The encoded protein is CASTQGQGPATIYF.

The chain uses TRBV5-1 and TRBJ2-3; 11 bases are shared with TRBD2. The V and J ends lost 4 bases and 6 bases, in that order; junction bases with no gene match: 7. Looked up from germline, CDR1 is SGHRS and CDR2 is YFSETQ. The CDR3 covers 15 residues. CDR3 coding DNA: TGCGCCAGCAGCCCGGTAGCGGGGGGGGCGGATACGCAGTATTTT. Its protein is CASSPVAGGADTQYF.

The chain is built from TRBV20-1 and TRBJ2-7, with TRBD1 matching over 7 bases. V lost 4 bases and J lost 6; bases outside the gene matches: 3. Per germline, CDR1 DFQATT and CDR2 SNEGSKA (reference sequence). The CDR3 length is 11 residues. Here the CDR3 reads CSANRGIEQYF. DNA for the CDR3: TGCAGTGCTAACAGGGGTATCGAGCAGTACTTC.

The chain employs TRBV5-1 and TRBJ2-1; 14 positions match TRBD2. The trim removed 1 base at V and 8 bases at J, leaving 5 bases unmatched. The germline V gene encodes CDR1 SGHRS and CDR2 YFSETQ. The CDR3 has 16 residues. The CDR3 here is CASSLRGTSGSDEQFF. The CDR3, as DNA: TGCGCCAGCAGCTTGAGAGGGACTAGCGGGAGCGATGAGCAGTTCTTC.

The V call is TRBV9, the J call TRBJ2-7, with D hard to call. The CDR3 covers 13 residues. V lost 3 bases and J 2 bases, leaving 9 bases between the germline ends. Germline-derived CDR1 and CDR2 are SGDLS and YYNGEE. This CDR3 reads CASSATPTYEQYF. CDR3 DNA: TGTGCCAGCAGCGCGACTCCAACCTACGAGCAGTACTTC.

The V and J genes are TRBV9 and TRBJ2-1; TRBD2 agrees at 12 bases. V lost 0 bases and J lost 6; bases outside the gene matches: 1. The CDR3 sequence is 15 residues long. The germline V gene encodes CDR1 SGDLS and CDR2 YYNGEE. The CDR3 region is CASSVALAGGNEQFF. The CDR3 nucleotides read TGTGCCAGCAGCGTAGCACTAGCGGGGGGCAATGAGCAGTTCTTC.

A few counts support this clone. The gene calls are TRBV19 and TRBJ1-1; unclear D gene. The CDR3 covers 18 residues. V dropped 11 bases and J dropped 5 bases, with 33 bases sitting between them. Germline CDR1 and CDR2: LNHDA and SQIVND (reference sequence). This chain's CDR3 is CAPGKWARTTPPGTEAFF. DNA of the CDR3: TGTGCCCCGGGAAAGTGGGCGAGAACTACTCCTCCGGGGACTGAAGCTTTCTTT.

In DNA form, the CDR3 reads TGTGCCAGCAGCCGCCTAGCGGGGGACGACGAGCAGTACTTC. Translated, it gives CASSRLAGDDEQYF. This chain joins TRBV4-2 and TRBJ2-7, with 10 bases lining up with TRBD2. In germline, CDR1 is LGHNA, CDR2 YNFKEQ. The V and J ends lost 4 bases and 5 bases, in that order; junction bases with no gene match: 5. The CDR3 spans 14 residues.

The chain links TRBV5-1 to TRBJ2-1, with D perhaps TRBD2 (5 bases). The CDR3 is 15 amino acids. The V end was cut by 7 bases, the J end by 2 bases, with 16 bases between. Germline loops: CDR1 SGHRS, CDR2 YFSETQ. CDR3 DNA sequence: TGCGCCAGCGCCTATAGGCTAGCAACCTACAATGAGCAGTTCTTC. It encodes CASAYRLATYNEQFF.

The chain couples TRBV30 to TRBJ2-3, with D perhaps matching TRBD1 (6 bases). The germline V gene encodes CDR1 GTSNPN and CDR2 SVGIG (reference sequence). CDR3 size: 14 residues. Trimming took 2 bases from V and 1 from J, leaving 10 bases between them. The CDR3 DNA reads TGTGCCTGGAGTAGACAGGACCGCACAGATACGCAGTATTTT. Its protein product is CAWSRQDRTDTQYF.

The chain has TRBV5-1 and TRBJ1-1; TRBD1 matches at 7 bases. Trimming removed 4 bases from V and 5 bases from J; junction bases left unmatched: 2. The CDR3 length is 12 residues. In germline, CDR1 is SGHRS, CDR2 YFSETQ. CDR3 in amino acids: CASSKDRTEAFF. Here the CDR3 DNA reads TGCGCCAGCAGCAAGGACAGGACTGAAGCTTTCTTT.

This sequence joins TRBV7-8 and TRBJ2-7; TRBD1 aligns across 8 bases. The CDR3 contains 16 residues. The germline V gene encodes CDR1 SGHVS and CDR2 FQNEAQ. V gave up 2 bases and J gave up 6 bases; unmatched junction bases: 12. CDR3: CASSLNQGAVFGEQYF. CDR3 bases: TGTGCCAGCAGCTTAAACCAGGGGGCGGTTTTTGGCGAGCAGTACTTC. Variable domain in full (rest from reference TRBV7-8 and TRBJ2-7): GAGVSQSPRYKVAKRGQDVALRCDPISGHVSLFWYQQALGQGPEFLTYFQNEAQLDKSGLPSDRFFAERPEGSVSTLKIQRTQQEDSAVYLCASSLNQGAVFGEQYFGPGTRLTVT.

The CDR3 DNA is TGTGCCTGGAGTGTCCAGCGGGAGACCCAGTACTTC. It translates to CAWSVQRETQYF. The chain carries TRBV30 and TRBJ2-5; D may be TRBD2 (5 bases). The CDR3 has 12 amino acids. V was shortened by 0 bases and J by 5 bases, with 7 bases between the two germline ends. Germline V gene data show CDR1 as GTSNPN and CDR2 as SVGIG (reference sequence).

CDR3 amino acids: CASSQGRGEAFF. CDR3 DNA sequence: TGTGCCAGCTCACAGGGTCGAGGGGAAGCTTTCTTT. V is TRBV18 and J is TRBJ1-1; D unclear. Trimming stripped 4 bases from V and 8 bases from J, with 11 bases between. CDR1 KGHSH and CDR2 LQKENI come from the germline V gene. The CDR3 has 12 amino acids.

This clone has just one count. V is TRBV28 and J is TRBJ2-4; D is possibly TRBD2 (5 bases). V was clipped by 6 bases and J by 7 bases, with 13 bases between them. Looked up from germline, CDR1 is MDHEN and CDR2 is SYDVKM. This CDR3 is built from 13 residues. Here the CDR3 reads CASRSGLRNIQYF. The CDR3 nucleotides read TGTGCCAGCAGGAGCGGCCTCCGGAACATTCAGTACTTC.

The CDR3 region is CASSSFYEQYF. CDR3 DNA sequence: TGTGCCAGCAGCTCGTTTTACGAGCAGTACTTC. This chain connects TRBV5-6 to TRBJ2-7; D is ambiguous. The CDR3 loop spans 11 amino acids. The ends were cut back, 3 bases at V and 4 bases at J, with 5 bases in the middle. Germline V lookup: CDR1 SGHDT, CDR2 YYEEEE. Complete variable domain (other parts from reference TRBV5-6 and TRBJ2-7): DAGVTQSPTHLIKTRGQQVTLRCSPKSGHDTVSWYQQALGQGPQFIFQYYEEEERQRGNFPDRFSGHQFPNYSSELNVNALLLGDSALYLCASSSFYEQYFGPGTRLTVT.

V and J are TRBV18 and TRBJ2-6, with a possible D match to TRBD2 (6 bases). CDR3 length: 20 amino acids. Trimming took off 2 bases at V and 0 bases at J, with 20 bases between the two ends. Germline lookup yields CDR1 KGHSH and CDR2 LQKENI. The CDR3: CASSPRTGDFQSSGANVLTF. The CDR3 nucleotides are TGTGCCAGCTCACCAAGGACCGGGGACTTCCAGAGCTCTGGGGCCAACGTCCTGACTTTC.

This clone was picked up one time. In DNA form, the CDR3 reads TGTGCCAGCAGCTTAGTAGGGACTTCCACCCAAGAGACCCAGTACTTC. Its protein is CASSLVGTSTQETQYF. The chain couples TRBV7-6 to TRBJ2-5; TRBD2 might be the D (6 bases). The CDR3 runs 16 residues. The germline V gene has CDR1 SGHVS and CDR2 FNYEAQ. With 1 base removed from V and 1 base from J, the gap between germline ends came to 13 bases.